Listed here are 9 T cell receptor beta chains from one sample, sequenced in a study of cytomegalovirus exposure and HLA in healthy donors. PCR amplification relied on 60 Vbeta primers (plus 13 Jbeta primers). Profiling relied on immunoSEQ multiplex PCR, and the TCRdb table lists in-frame clones only, not all of them. The table for this sample gives about 110,000 clones. Sequenced sample: PBMCs. Every receptor here comes from a man aged 25 to 40 in good health and CMV-seronegative.

The chain joins TRBV5-5 to TRBJ1-2, with D unresolved. V was pared by 1 base and J by 8 bases, with 9 bases between. This CDR3 has 12 residues. The germline V gene has CDR1 SGHKS and CDR2 YYEKEE (reference sequence). The CDR3 region is CASSLRYSGYTF. CDR3 nucleotide sequence: TGTGCCAGCAGCTTGAGATACAGCGGCTACACCTTC.

The chain is built from TRBV4-1 and TRBJ2-2; the match to TRBD2 covers 16 bases. Germline values: CDR1 MGHRA, CDR2 YSYEKL. CDR3 length: 18 amino acids. The V and J ends lost 5 bases and 7 bases, in that order; junction bases with no gene match: 10. CDR3 amino acids: CASSGTSGGAFQGGELFF. CDR3 bases: TGCGCCAGCAGCGGGACTAGCGGGGGGGCCTTTCAGGGCGGGGAGCTGTTTTTT.

This sequence joins TRBV5-1 and TRBJ1-5; 9 bases are a match to TRBD1. The CDR3 has 15 residues. Germline values: CDR1 SGHRS, CDR2 YFSETQ. Trimming at V came to 0 bases and at J to 4 bases, leaving 2 bases not matched to a gene. CDR3 DNA sequence: TGCGCCAGCAGCTTGGGAGACAGGGGGAATCAGCCCCAGCATTTT. Its translation: CASSLGDRGNQPQHF.

The chain uses TRBV5-1 and TRBJ2-5; D is unresolved. Germline V gives CDR1 SGHRS, CDR2 YFSETQ. CDR3 size: 14 residues. V lost 4 bases, J lost 2 bases, and 12 bases lay in between. CDR3 loop: CASSGDLSQETQYF. The DNA for the CDR3 is TGCGCCAGCAGCGGAGACTTGTCACAAGAGACCCAGTACTTC.

V gene TRBV28 combines with J gene TRBJ1-1, with D maybe TRBD1 (6 bases). V lost 10 bases and J lost 1, with 13 bases in between. Germline V gene sequence: CDR1 MDHEN, CDR2 SYDVKM. CDR3 size: 13 residues. CDR3 bases: TGTGCCATTAGACCGACAGGGAACACTGAAGCTTTCTTT. This translates into CAIRPTGNTEAFF.

This chain links TRBV7-9 with TRBJ1-5, with D perhaps TRBD1 (5 bases). CDR1 is SEHNR, CDR2 FQNEAQ, per germline (reference sequence). The germline V and J ends were trimmed by 0 bases and 3 bases, with 12 bases remaining between them. The CDR3 sequence is 16 residues long. In nucleotides, the CDR3 is TGTGCCAGCAGCTTAGCGCTCGGGGGTATCAATCAGCCCCAGCATTTT. Its protein is CASSLALGGINQPQHF.

V is TRBV7-9 and J is TRBJ2-3, with 9 nucleotides matching TRBD1. This CDR3 has 16 residues. Losses at the gene ends were 1 base for V and 5 bases for J; bases not matched to a gene: 7. Germline CDR1 SEHNR, CDR2 FQNEAQ (reference sequence). This CDR3 is CASSLEGQGGGDTQYF. The CDR3 nucleotides are TGTGCCAGCAGCTTAGAGGGACAGGGAGGGGGAGATACGCAGTATTTT.

J is TRBJ2-1 and V is TRBV19; TRBD2 matches 7 bases. Germline CDR1 reads LNHDA; CDR2 reads SQIVND (reference sequence). The CDR3 is 15 residues long. The junction had 3 bases not matched to a gene; V was cut back by 4 bases and J by 0 bases. The CDR3 bases are TGTGCCAGTAGTACACTAGCGAGCTCCTACAATGAGCAGTTCTTC. Amino acids: CASSTLASSYNEQFF.

This chain's CDR3 is CASSPTGEPGYTF. The CDR3, as DNA: TGTGCCAGCTCACCGACAGGGGAGCCGGGCTACACCTTC. This chain connects TRBV18 to TRBJ1-2, with TRBD1 identical over 8 bases. The CDR3 runs 13 residues. V gave up 3 bases and J gave up 8 bases; unmatched junction bases: 5. The germline V gene encodes CDR1 KGHSH and CDR2 LQKENI.